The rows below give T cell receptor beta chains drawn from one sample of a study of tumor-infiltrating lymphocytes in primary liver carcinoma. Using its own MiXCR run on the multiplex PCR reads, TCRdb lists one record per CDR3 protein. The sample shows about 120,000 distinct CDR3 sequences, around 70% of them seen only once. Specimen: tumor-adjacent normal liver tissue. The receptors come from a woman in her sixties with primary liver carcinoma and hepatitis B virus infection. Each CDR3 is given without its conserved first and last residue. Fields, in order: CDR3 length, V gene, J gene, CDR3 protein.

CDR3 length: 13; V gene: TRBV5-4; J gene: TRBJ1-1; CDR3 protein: ASSLGGTGVTEAF
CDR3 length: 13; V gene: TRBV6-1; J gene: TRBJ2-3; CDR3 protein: ASSAAAREGDTQY
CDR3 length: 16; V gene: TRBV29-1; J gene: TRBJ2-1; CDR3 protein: SAYGLAGGPSNDNEQF
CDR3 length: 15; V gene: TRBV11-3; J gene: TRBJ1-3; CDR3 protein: ASRITGTFTHGNTIY
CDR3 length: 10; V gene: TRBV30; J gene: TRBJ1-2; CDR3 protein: AWIRRGGGYT
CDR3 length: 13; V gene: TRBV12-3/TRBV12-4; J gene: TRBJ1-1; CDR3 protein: ASSLRTGVSTEAF
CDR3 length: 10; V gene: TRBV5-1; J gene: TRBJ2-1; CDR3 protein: TSSLDGPEGV
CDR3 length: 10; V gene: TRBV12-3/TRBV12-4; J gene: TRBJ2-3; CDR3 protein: VSSPTTDTQY
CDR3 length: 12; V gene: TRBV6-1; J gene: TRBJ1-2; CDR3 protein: ASSRDGGPYGYA
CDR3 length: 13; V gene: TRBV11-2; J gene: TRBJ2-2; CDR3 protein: ASNYGSQNPGELF
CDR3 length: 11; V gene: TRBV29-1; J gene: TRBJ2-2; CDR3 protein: SINGVLTGELF
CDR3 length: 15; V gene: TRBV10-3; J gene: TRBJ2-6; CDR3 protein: AIMEDSQGLGTNVLT
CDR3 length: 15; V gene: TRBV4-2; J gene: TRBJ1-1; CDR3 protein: ASSHPKTGTPNTEAF
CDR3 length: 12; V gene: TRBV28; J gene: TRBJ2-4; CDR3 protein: ASIGGPAKNIQY
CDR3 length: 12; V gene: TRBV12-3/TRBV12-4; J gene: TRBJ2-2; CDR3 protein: ASSPTGDAGERF
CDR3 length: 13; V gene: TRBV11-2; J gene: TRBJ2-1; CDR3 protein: ASSSFSSRNDEQF
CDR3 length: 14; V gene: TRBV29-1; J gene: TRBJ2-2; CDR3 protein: SVLGLSGGGTGELF
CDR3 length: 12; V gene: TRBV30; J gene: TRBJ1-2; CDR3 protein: VWTRTGGNYGYT
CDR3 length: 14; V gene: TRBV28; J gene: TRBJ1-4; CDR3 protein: ASSRTGGATNEKLF
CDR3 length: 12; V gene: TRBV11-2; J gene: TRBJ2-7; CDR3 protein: ASSIVGVDYEQY
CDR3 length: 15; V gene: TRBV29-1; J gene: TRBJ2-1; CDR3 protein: SVEGVGRGSSYNEQF
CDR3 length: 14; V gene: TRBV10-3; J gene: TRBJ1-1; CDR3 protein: AISESQRQRNTEVF
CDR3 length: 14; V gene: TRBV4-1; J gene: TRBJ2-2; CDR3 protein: AISQDQYSITGELF
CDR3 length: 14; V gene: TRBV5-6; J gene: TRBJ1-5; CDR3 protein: ASSLAGTGDNQPQH
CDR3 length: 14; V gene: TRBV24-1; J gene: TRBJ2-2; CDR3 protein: ATSGTGTGRSGELF
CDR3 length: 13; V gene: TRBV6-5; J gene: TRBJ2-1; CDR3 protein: ASSYSISGAGEQF
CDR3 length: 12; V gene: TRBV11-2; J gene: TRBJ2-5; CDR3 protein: ASSFDRSGETQY
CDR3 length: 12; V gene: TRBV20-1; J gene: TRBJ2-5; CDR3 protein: SVRPGGSSETQY
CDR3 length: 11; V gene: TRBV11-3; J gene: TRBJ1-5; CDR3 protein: VSSARTGASQH
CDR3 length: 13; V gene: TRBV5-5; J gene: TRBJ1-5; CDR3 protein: ANSLVSGGNQPQH
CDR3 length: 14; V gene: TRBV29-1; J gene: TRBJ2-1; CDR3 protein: SVVGLVGVSYSEQF
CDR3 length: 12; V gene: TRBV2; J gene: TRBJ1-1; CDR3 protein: ASSARGRDTEAF
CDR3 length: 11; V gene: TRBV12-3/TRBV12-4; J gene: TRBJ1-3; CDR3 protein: ASNRNSGNTIY
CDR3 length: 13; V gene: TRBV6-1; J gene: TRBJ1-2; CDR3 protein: TSGASVYLNCGYT
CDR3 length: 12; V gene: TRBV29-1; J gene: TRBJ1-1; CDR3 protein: SVEPVDRGLESF
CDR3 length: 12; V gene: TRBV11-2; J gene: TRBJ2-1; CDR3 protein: SSSLAESLNEQL
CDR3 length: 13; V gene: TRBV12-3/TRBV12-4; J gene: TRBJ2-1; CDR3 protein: ASRRLAGVGNVHF
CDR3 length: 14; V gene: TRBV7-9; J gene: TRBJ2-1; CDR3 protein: ASSPGSSGIGNEQF
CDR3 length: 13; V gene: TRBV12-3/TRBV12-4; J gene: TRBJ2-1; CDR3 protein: ASSPVAGGGNEQF